The 9 T cell receptor beta chains presented below share a single source sample, sequenced in a study of OX40 agonist ivuxolimab in advanced cancers. TCRdb's copy holds only in-frame clones and misses some; the assay was immunoSEQ multiplex PCR. In the table there are tens of thousands of clones, over 75% of which are singletons. The material sequenced was CD4+ or CD8+ T cells sorted from blood, taken in a trial of the OX40 agonist ivuxolimab. The receptors derive from an adult with an advanced solid tumor such as melanoma, head and neck, liver or kidney cancer.

This chain uses TRBV10-2 with TRBJ1-4; possibly TRBD1 for D (5 bases). Germline CDR1 and CDR2: WSHSY and SAAADI. There are 14 residues in the CDR3. The germline V and J ends were trimmed by 3 bases and 7 bases, with 12 bases remaining between them. The CDR3 DNA reads TGCGCCAGCAGTGACAGGGAGGATCTTGAAAAACTGTTTTTT. Protein sequence: CASSDREDLEKLFF.

V usage is TRBV5-1 and J usage is TRBJ1-1; D call uncertain. The CDR3 consists of 14 residues. Looked up from germline, CDR1 is SGHRS and CDR2 is YFSETQ. V was cut by 2 bases and J by 0 bases, with 8 bases left in between. This CDR3 reads CASSFEQLNTEAFF. The CDR3 DNA sequence: TGCGCCAGCAGCTTTGAACAGTTGAACACTGAAGCTTTCTTT.

The gene calls are TRBV13 and TRBJ2-3, with 9 bases fitting TRBD2. V trimming: 5 bases; J trimming: 1 base; junction bases outside the gene matches: 10. Germline values: CDR1 PRHDT, CDR2 FYEKMQ (reference sequence). CDR3 length equals 17 residues. The CDR3 region has the DNA TGTGCCAGCAGCCTTGGCGGGGGGGGCCCTGGCACAGATACGCAGTATTTT. Translation: CASSLGGGGPGTDTQYF.

This chain joins TRBV19 and TRBJ2-7; tentatively, D is TRBD2 (7 bases). V was cut by 5 bases and J by 4 bases, with 18 bases left in between. In germline, CDR1 is LNHDA, CDR2 SQIVND (reference sequence). CDR3 length equals 15 residues. CDR3 sequence reads: CASSPGGGGTYEQYF. In nucleotides, the CDR3 is TGTGCCAGTAGTCCAGGAGGGGGGGGTACTTACGAGCAGTACTTC.

V gene TRBV12-2 combines with J gene TRBJ1-4. TRBV12-2 is designated a pseudogene. This CDR3 spans 12 amino acids. In DNA, the CDR3 is TGTGCAAGTCGCTTAGCGCTGGGAAAACTGTTTTTT. It yields the protein CASRLALGKLFF.

J is TRBJ1-4 and V is TRBV7-8, with a possible D match to TRBD1 (5 bases). The CDR3 spans 16 residues. V was clipped by 6 bases and J by 8 bases, with 22 bases between them. Germline CDR1 and CDR2: SGHVS and FQNEAQ. The CDR3: CASSSHNRDGGEKLFF. CDR3 coding DNA: TGTGCCAGCAGTTCACATAACCGGGACGGTGGAGAAAAACTGTTTTTT.

The gene calls are TRBV30 and TRBJ1-6, with D perhaps TRBD1 (6 bases). V gave up 2 bases and J gave up 10 bases, with 12 bases separating them. The CDR3 consists of 13 residues. Germline V lookup: CDR1 GTSNPN, CDR2 SVGIG (reference sequence). Here the CDR3 DNA reads TGTGCCTGGAGTCCTACAGGGAGATCACCCCTCCACTTT. Its translation: CAWSPTGRSPLHF.

V is TRBV7-9 and J is TRBJ2-7, with 7 bases lining up with TRBD1. Unmatched junction bases numbered 4, after V lost 4 bases and J lost 4 bases. The CDR3 has 13 amino acids. CDR1 and CDR2 (germline): SEHNR, FQNEAQ (reference sequence). In DNA form, the CDR3 reads TGTGCCAGCAGCTGGGGACAGAATTACGAGCAGTACTTC. Its translation: CASSWGQNYEQYF.

The chain recombines TRBV5-1 with TRBJ2-5, with D possibly TRBD2 on 7 matching bases. Germline V gene data show CDR1 as SGHRS and CDR2 as YFSETQ. V lost 4 bases and J lost 0, with 13 bases in between. The length of the CDR3 is 15 residues. The CDR3 protein is CASSLGGQNQETQYF. DNA of the CDR3: TGCGCCAGCAGCCTGGGGGGGCAGAACCAAGAGACCCAGTACTTC.